The 5 T cell receptor beta chains reported below all come from one sample, sequenced in a study of TIL therapy for anti-PD-1-resistant metastatic lung cancer. The immunoSEQ assay was v3. Only in-frame clones appear in the TCRdb table, and some are missing; sequencing was by immunoSEQ multiplex PCR. The sample lists more than 9,000 clones, about 74% occurring once. As for time point: pre-treatment sample, taken before nivolumab and TIL therapy. Pleural nodules or supraclavicular lymph nodes made up most of the excised metastases sampled. The sequencing here drew on tumor tissue, taken at baseline. The receptor source for this set is a person aged 25 to 79 with non-small cell lung cancer.

This chain joins TRBV11-2 and TRBJ2-7; 8 positions agree with TRBD1. The CDR3 runs 18 residues. Germline V gives CDR1 SGHAT, CDR2 FQNNGV. The J segment lost 2 bases and the V segment lost 4 bases, leaving 16 bases of the junction unmatched. The CDR3 sequence: CASSSISGRQTGAYEQYF. The CDR3 DNA reads TGTGCCAGCAGCTCAATTAGTGGCCGTCAGACAGGGGCCTACGAGCAGTACTTC.

CDR3 loop: CASSPRGWNTEAFF. CDR3 in DNA: TGTGCCAGCAGTCCCCGCGGTTGGAACACTGAAGCTTTCTTT. The gene calls are TRBV27 and TRBJ1-1; D remains unclear. V lost 5 bases to trimming and J lost 1 base, with 11 bases between them. The CDR3 is 14 residues long. Germline CDR1 reads MNHEY; CDR2 reads SMNVEV (reference sequence).

The V call is TRBV18, the J call TRBJ1-2; TRBD1 is a possible D gene (5 bases). CDR3 length: 15 amino acids. Germline V gene data show CDR1 as KGHSH and CDR2 as LQKENI. V dropped 2 bases and J dropped 5 bases, with 15 bases sitting between them. The CDR3 region has the DNA TGTGCCAGCTCACCAGGGTCCGGGGGGGTGTATGGCTACACCTTC. Its translation is CASSPGSGGVYGYTF.

V and J are TRBV5-4 and TRBJ1-1; D not resolved. Trimming pared 1 base from V and 3 bases from J, leaving 7 bases between. The CDR3 sequence is 13 residues long. Germline V gene data show CDR1 as SGHNT and CDR2 as YYREEE (reference sequence). The CDR3 protein is CASSLLRDTEAFF. The CDR3 nucleotides are TGTGCCAGCAGCTTGTTGCGGGACACTGAAGCTTTCTTT.

The chain couples TRBV5-1 to TRBJ1-4, with 7 nucleotides matching TRBD1. Unmatched junction bases numbered 3, after V lost 1 base and J lost 3 bases. Looked up from germline, CDR1 is SGHRS and CDR2 is YFSETQ. The length of the CDR3 is 15 residues. The chain's CDR3 is CASSLFGTANEKLFF. The CDR3 DNA reads TGCGCCAGCAGCTTGTTTGGGACAGCTAATGAAAAACTGTTTTTT.